Listed below are T cell receptor beta chains from one sample, sequenced in a study of Graves' ophthalmopathy and Graves' hyperthyroidism. TCRdb independently ran MiXCR on the multiplex PCR reads; one entry per CDR3 protein. Altogether some 750,000 distinct CDR3 sequences are present, roughly two fifths being singletons, with the ten largest covering 35% to 55%. The material sequenced was peripheral blood. These receptors all stem from an adult man with Graves' ophthalmopathy. CDR3s leave out the opening cysteine and the closing phenylalanine or tryptophan.

cdr3_aa	v_call	j_call
ASSVGGEGEQY	TRBV9	TRBJ2-7
ASSLGTGGNGYT	TRBV7-9	TRBJ1-2
ATTLGTAYGYT	TRBV15	TRBJ1-2
SVGSSGANVLT	TRBV29-1	TRBJ2-6
SVAAGGQDEKLF	TRBV29-1	TRBJ1-4
ASSTLAGVSGELF	TRBV7-2	TRBJ2-2
ASSQDGTSLAEQY	TRBV7-9	TRBJ2-7
ASSQATSYRVNTEAF	TRBV10-1	TRBJ1-1
ASRNARVSGQPLH	TRBV2	TRBJ1-6
SVDLQGDPMAQY	TRBV29-1	TRBJ2-5
AVQSGDRGLVEQY	TRBV10-3	TRBJ2-7
AISVEGKGTEAF	TRBV10-3	TRBJ1-1
ASSPQVATEAF	TRBV12-3/TRBV12-4	TRBJ1-1
ASSLRDTVYEQY	TRBV5-4	TRBJ2-7
ASSLRGQYTGELF	TRBV25-1	TRBJ2-2
SVDLRGLGYGYT	TRBV29-1	TRBJ1-2
ATSDASGVTDTQY	TRBV24-1	TRBJ2-3
ASSPRLVWTGGLF	TRBV25-1	TRBJ2-2
ASSLVGAQVYGYT	TRBV25-1	TRBJ1-2
ASIEGQGAAGYT	TRBV2	TRBJ1-2
ASSSTSASYEQY	TRBV7-8	TRBJ2-7
SASRVPGQGMDEAF	TRBV29-1	TRBJ1-1
ATSRDRQYTEAF	TRBV15	TRBJ1-1
SAIPGQGS	TRBV20-1	TRBJ1-6
SARPDTGNLNEKLF	TRBV20-1	TRBJ1-4
ASSGTGARDSPPH	TRBV10-3	TRBJ1-6
ANSLGQIYGYT	TRBV7-9	TRBJ1-2
ATSDSRPGTPQETQY	TRBV24-1	TRBJ2-5
ASSLTSGTADGYT	TRBV7-3	TRBJ1-2